This TCR beta chain was captured in a study of response to subunit inactivated influenza vaccine. Study outcomes and limitations: After each seasonal influenza vaccination, few new T cells are recruited, the authors suggested.

V lost 8 bases, J lost 3 bases, and 6 bases stayed unmatched. CDR1 is LGHDT, CDR2 YNNKEL, per germline (reference sequence). The CDR3 loop spans 14 amino acids. As regards this clonotype: The antigen is undetermined.

TCRdb itself ran the RT-PCR reads through MiXCR, one entry per CDR3 protein. The data contain fewer than 700,000 distinct CDR3 sequences, 10% to 15% of them singletons. Sequenced here: PBMCs from blood, sampled about 40 days after vaccination. The rearrangement joins TRBV3-1 to TRBJ2-3, with 9 positions matching TRBD2. The TCR was taken from a man aged 45 to 65 who received an inactivated influenza vaccine. In DNA form, the CDR3 reads TGTGCCAGCGGTTTTAGCGGGGGTACAGATACGCAGTATTTT. This sequence encodes CASGFSGGTDTQYF.